This TCR beta chain was retrieved from a study of blood T cell repertoires in COVID-19. Method: immunoSEQ multiplex PCR; TCRdb's copy keeps in-frame clones and lacks some. This table has some 430,000 clones, roughly 88% appearing once. The CDR3 has 12 amino acids. The V gene lost 7 bases and the J gene lost 12 bases, with 18 bases spanning the gap. V gene TRBV12-3 or TRBV12-4 combines with J gene TRBJ1-1, with D possibly matching TRBD1 (5 bases). Sequencing input: PBMCs or T cells enriched from blood (not recorded which). This receptor was taken from a man aged 18 to 29 who had recovered from COVID-19. CDR3 region: CASKRDSGTPFF. The DNA of the CDR3 is TGTGCCAGCAAGCGGGACTCGGGGACCCCTTTCTTT.